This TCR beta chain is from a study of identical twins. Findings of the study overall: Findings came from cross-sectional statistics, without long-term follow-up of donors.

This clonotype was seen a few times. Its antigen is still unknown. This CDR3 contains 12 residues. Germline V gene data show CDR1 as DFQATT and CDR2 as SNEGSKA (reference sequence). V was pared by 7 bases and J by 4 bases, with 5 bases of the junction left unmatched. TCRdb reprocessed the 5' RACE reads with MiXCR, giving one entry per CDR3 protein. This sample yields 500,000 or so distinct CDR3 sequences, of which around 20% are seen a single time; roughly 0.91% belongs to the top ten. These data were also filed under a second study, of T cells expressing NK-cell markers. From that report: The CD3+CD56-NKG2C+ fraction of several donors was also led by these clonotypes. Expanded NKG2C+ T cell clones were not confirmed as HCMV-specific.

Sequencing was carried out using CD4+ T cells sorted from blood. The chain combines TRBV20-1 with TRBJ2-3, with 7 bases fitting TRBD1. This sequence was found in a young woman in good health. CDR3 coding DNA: TGCAGTGAATCGACAGGGCCAGATACGCAGTATTTT. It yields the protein CSESTGPDTQYF.